These 6 T cell receptor beta chains originate from one sample sequenced in a study of Ad26.COV2.S vaccination and SARS-CoV-2 variants. Noted treatment: some 19 received Ad26.COV2.S at low or high dose, single or two shots; roughly five received placebo; per-sample allocation not given. Following the first vaccine or placebo injection, samples were taken on day 63. Method: immunoSEQ multiplex PCR; TCRdb's copy keeps in-frame clones and lacks some. The table shows roughly 300,000 clones, with 80% to 90% occurring only once. The sequencing here drew on peripheral blood, taken in a trial of Ad26.COV2.S vaccine versus placebo. These receptors were taken from a person aged 18-60 years who received the Ad26.COV2.S COVID-19 vaccine or a placebo.

V usage is TRBV4-3 and J usage is TRBJ1-1; D ambiguous. This CDR3 is built from 15 residues. Trimming took 0 bases from V and 3 from J, leaving 11 bases between them. Germline V gives CDR1 LGHNA, CDR2 YSLEER. DNA for the CDR3: TGCGCCAGCAGCCAAGATAGGAGCTTATACACTGAAGCTTTCTTT. The encoded protein is CASSQDRSLYTEAFF.

This sequence joins TRBV7-2 and TRBJ1-2; D perhaps matches TRBD1 (6 bases). This CDR3 has 15 residues. V was trimmed by 5 bases and J by 7 bases, leaving 20 bases between them. The germline gives CDR1 SGHTA, CDR2 FQGNSA. The CDR3 bases are TGTGCCAGCAGCCCTAGGGGGGAGTGGGGATCTGGCTACACCTTC. Translation: CASSPRGEWGSGYTF.

Only a few counts were recorded for this clone. At the DNA level, this CDR3 is encoded by other sequences in the same sample as well. The chain carries TRBV11-2 and TRBJ1-5, with D unclear. The length of the CDR3 is 13 residues. V gave up 3 bases and J gave up 1 base, with 4 bases separating them. From germline, CDR1 is SGHAT and CDR2 FQNNGV. The CDR3 loop reads CASSLGSNQPQHF. Written as DNA, the CDR3 is TGTGCCAGCAGCTTGGGCAGCAATCAGCCCCAGCATTTT.

CDR3 loop: CASSEGYSDSYEQYF. The CDR3 DNA sequence: TGTGCCAGCAGTGAAGGGTACTCGGACTCCTACGAGCAGTACTTC. The rearrangement joins TRBV6-1 to TRBJ2-7; D unresolved. Germline V lookup: CDR1 MNHNS, CDR2 SASEGT. This CDR3 region has 15 residues. Trimming shortened V by 1 base and J by 0 bases, and 10 bases separated the two germline ends.

In its sample, this clone was seen once. The chain combines TRBV18 with TRBJ2-7; TRBD2 might be the D (5 bases). CDR1 is KGHSH and CDR2 is LQKENI in the germline V gene. V lost 1 base to trimming and J lost 5 bases, with 15 bases between them. This CDR3 is 15 amino acids long. DNA for the CDR3: TGTGCCAGCTCACCACGGACCGCAGCCGGGGACGAGCAGTACTTC. Translation gives CASSPRTAAGDEQYF.

J is TRBJ2-1 and V is TRBV7-9; 10 bases line up with TRBD2. Per germline, CDR1 SEHNR and CDR2 FQNEAQ (reference sequence). The CDR3 consists of 15 residues. Trimming took 5 bases from V and 6 from J; bases not matched to a gene: 7. The CDR3 nucleotides are TGTGCCAGCAGCAAAAGCGGGAGGGCCTTCAATGAGCAGTTCTTC. Translation gives CASSKSGRAFNEQFF.